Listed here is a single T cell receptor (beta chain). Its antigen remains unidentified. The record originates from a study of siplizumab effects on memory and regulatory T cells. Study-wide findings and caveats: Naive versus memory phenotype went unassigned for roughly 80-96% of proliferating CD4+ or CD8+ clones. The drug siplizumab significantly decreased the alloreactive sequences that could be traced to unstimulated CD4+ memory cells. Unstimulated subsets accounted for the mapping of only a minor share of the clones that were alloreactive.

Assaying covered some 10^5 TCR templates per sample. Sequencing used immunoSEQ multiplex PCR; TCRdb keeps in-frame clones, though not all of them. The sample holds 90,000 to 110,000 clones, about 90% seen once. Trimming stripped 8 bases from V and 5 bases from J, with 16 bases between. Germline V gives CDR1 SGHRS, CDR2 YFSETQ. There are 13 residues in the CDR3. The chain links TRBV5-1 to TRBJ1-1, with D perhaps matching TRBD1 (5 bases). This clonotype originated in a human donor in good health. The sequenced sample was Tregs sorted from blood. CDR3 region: CASSGQGGTEAFF. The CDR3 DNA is TGCGCCAGTAGTGGGCAGGGTGGTACTGAAGCTTTCTTT. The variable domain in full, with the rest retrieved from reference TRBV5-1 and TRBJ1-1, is KAGVTQTPRYLIKTRGQQVTLSCSPISGHRSVSWYQQTPGQGLQFLFEYFSETQRNKGNFPGRFSGRQFSNSRSEMNVSTLELGDSALYLCASSGQGGTEAFFGQGTRLTVV.